The clone carrying this T cell receptor (beta chain) was detected only a few times. Antigen unknown. TCRdb re-derived calls from the reads in MiXCR, one entry per CDR3 protein. The table records about 270,000 distinct CDR3 sequences, 20% to 25% of them present only once. The sample comes from a study of T cell repertoires in cytomegalovirus infection. At the level of the study: HLA-B-restricted CMV epitopes that are well studied, plus recently identified HLA-C-restricted ones, were used by the study.

Study-level results: Identification of carriers of CMV plus the relevant HLA was performed using cumulative public TCR beta family frequency. Dominating the ex vivo response were TCR beta clonotypes that were CMV-specific and HLA-C-restricted.

V lost 4 bases, J lost 4 bases, and 16 bases lay in between. The germline CDR1 and CDR2 sequences are LNHDA and SQIVND (reference sequence). The CDR3 totals 15 residues. The chain is built from TRBV19 and TRBJ1-1; D may be TRBD1 (6 bases). The receptor was isolated from a human donor in good health (CMV status not recorded). Some clones in this sample may be carry-over from other donors' samples. Here the sequenced sample was cultured PBMCs, taken from culture after CMV antigen stimulation. CDR3 DNA sequence: TGTGCCAGTAGTAGCATCATCGGGGGCCTCACTGAAGCTTTCTTT. This codes for CASSSIIGGLTEAFF.